The 20 T cell receptor beta chains reported below all come from one sample, sequenced in a study of T cells in Graves' hyperthyroidism and ophthalmopathy. TCR beta CDR3 region amplification was performed from RNA transcripts. The TCR CDR3 was amplified in a first-round RT-PCR using the HTBI primer set. TCRdb re-derived calls from the multiplex PCR reads in MiXCR, one entry per CDR3 protein. The table includes hundreds of thousands of distinct CDR3 sequences, less than 25% detected once. The sample taken for sequencing was blood. The receptors were gathered from a man aged 30 to 45 with Graves' ophthalmopathy.

This clonotype came up many times. The chain recombines TRBV7-9 with TRBJ2-3; tentative D call: TRBD1 (6 bases). Germline CDR1 reads SEHNR; CDR2 reads FQNEAQ (reference sequence). The CDR3 is 12 amino acids. V was shortened by 6 bases and J by 7 bases, with 11 bases between the two germline ends. CDR3 in DNA: TGTGCCAGCAGATTGGACAGAAATACGCAGTATTTT. This codes for CASRLDRNTQYF.

The chain carries TRBV6-2 or TRBV6-3 and TRBJ2-1; 8 bases are shared with TRBD2. Germline CDR1 and CDR2: MNHEY and SVGEGT. V trimming: 8 bases; J trimming: 4 bases; junction bases outside the gene matches: 10. The CDR3 length is 15 residues. The CDR3 here is CASGSGSDGYNEQFF. CDR3 DNA sequence: TGTGCCAGCGGCAGCGGGAGTGACGGGTACAATGAGCAGTTCTTC.

This clonotype showed up just a few times. The chain links TRBV10-3 to TRBJ1-2, with D perhaps TRBD1 (5 bases). V was pared by 6 bases and J by 4 bases, with 15 bases between. CDR3 length: 14 amino acids. Germline V gene data show CDR1 as ENHRY and CDR2 as SYGVKD. The CDR3 coding sequence is TGTGCCATCAGCGGGGGGTCTTCCGCCTATGGCTACACCTTC. Encoded protein: CAISGGSSAYGYTF.

This clonotype has a count of ten or more. This sequence joins TRBV18 and TRBJ2-2; D is uncertain. CDR1 is KGHSH, CDR2 LQKENI, per germline. V was cut by 2 bases and J by 4 bases, with 5 bases left in between. This CDR3 is 13 amino acids long. This CDR3 reads CASSPGVTGELFF. In DNA, the CDR3 is TGTGCCAGCTCACCAGGCGTCACCGGGGAGCTGTTTTTT.

This clonotype appeared many times. The rearrangement links TRBV10-3 to TRBJ2-7; TRBD1 matches 8 bases. The ends lost 7 bases at V and 5 bases at J; junction bases unmatched: 10. The V gene's germline CDR1 is ENHRY and CDR2 SYGVKD. The CDR3 has 14 amino acids. The DNA of the CDR3 is TGTGCCATCACCGATATGACAGGGGTGGACGAGCAGTACTTC. It yields the protein CAITDMTGVDEQYF.

This clonotype appeared many times. J is TRBJ2-1 and V is TRBV24-1; 9 bases map to TRBD1. The germline gives CDR1 KGHDR, CDR2 SFDVKD. J gave up 8 bases and V 3 bases, and 7 bases lay outside the gene matches. CDR3 length: 15 residues. The CDR3 DNA is TGTGCCACCAGTGATCCGGGGACAGGGATCGATGAGCAGTTCTTC. It yields the protein CATSDPGTGIDEQFF.

This rearrangement joins TRBV5-8 to TRBJ1-5; D is uncertain. Trimming stripped 2 bases from V and 0 bases from J, with 12 bases between. There are 16 residues in the CDR3. Germline CDR1 and CDR2: SGHTS and YDEGEE. CDR3 region: CASSFEQLGSNQPQHF. The CDR3 region has the DNA TGTGCCAGCAGCTTTGAGCAGCTGGGTAGCAATCAGCCCCAGCATTTT.

The chain carries TRBV27 and TRBJ1-1, with 10 bases fitting TRBD1. Germline-derived CDR1 and CDR2 are MNHEY and SMNVEV (reference sequence). J gave up 3 bases and V 6 bases, and 1 base lay outside the gene matches. The CDR3 length is 13 residues. This CDR3 reads CASRDRGDTEAFF. The CDR3 DNA reads as TGTGCCAGCAGGGACAGGGGGGACACTGAAGCTTTCTTT.

This chain connects TRBV15 to TRBJ2-3; 9 bases are a match to TRBD2. Germline V gives CDR1 LNHNV, CDR2 YYDKDF (reference sequence). The trim removed 1 base at V and 1 base at J, leaving 9 bases unmatched. This CDR3 has 18 residues. As DNA, the CDR3 is TGTGCCACCAGCAGAGGAGTACTAGCGGGTTCTCGCACAGATACGCAGTATTTT. As protein: CATSRGVLAGSRTDTQYF.

CDR3 residues: CASSRDRKEPQYF. For the CDR3, the DNA is TGTGCCAGCAGTCGGGACAGGAAAGAACCTCAGTACTTC. The chain is built from TRBV12-3 or TRBV12-4 and TRBJ2-4; 8 positions agree with TRBD1. The CDR3 is 13 residues long. After removal of 5 bases from V and 12 bases from J, the junction contained 9 bases not matched to a gene.

This clonotype has just a few counts. The CDR3 protein is CASSLSSGLGEQFF. The DNA of the CDR3 is TGTGCCAGCAGTTTGAGTAGCGGGTTGGGTGAGCAGTTCTTC. This chain uses TRBV28 with TRBJ2-1, with 7 bases aligning to TRBD2. Germline loops: CDR1 MDHEN, CDR2 SYDVKM. The CDR3 totals 14 residues. V dropped 3 bases and J dropped 9; count of bases not matched to a gene: 8. The whole variable domain, filled in from reference TRBV28 and TRBJ2-1, reads DVKVTQSSRYLVKRTGEKVFLECVQDMDHENMFWYRQDPGLGLRLIYFSYDVKMKEKGDIPEGYSVSREKKERFSLILESASTNQTSMYLCASSLSSGLGEQFFGPGTRLTVL.

This clonotype occurred once. This chain joins TRBV7-9 and TRBJ1-3; D is perhaps TRBD1 (5 bases). The V gene lost 1 base and the J gene lost 2 bases, with 12 bases spanning the gap. Per the germline V gene, CDR1 is SEHNR and CDR2 is FQNEAQ (reference sequence). The CDR3 loop spans 16 amino acids. The CDR3 loop reads CASSLGGPGPGNTIYF. The CDR3, as DNA: TGTGCCAGCAGCTTAGGGGGCCCGGGTCCTGGAAACACCATATATTTT.

In the case of this clonotype: This may be a read error, as it is one base from a much larger clone. The gene calls are TRBV30 and TRBJ1-1; tentatively, D is TRBD1 (5 bases). The germline V gene has CDR1 GTSNPN and CDR2 SVGIG (reference sequence). This CDR3 spans 16 amino acids. CDR3 DNA: TGTGCCTGGAAGGGCGGCGAGGGGTTGGGGAACACTGAAGATTTCTTT. It yields the protein CAWKGGEGLGNTEDFF.

The chain joins TRBV20-1 to TRBJ2-3; 13 bases fit TRBD2. CDR1 and CDR2 (germline): DFQATT, SNEGSKA (reference sequence). The CDR3 is made up of 14 amino acids. Germline trimming cut 6 bases from V and 8 bases from J; bases unmatched to any gene: 8. The CDR3 reads CSAQPGLAGSTQYF. In nucleotides, the CDR3 is TGCAGTGCCCAACCGGGACTAGCGGGGTCTACGCAGTATTTT.

In the case of this clonotype: A read error may account for a junction end that differs from germline. V and J are TRBV28 and TRBJ1-2, with D unclear. CDR3 length: 14 amino acids. CDR1 and CDR2 (germline): MDHEN, SYDVKM. Here the CDR3 DNA reads TGTGCCAGCAGTTTATCCCAAGGACGCTATGGCCACACCTTC. As protein: CASSLSQGRYGHTF.

Worth noting for this clonotype: One base away lies a much larger clone, so this may be a sequencing read error. The V and J genes are TRBV20-1 and TRBJ2-1, with 7 bases lining up with TRBD2. This CDR3 comprises 12 residues. The V gene's germline CDR1 is DFQATT and CDR2 SNEGSKA (reference sequence). The V segment lost 4 bases and the J segment 9 bases; nucleotides outside the gene matches: 6. The CDR3 here is CSAMGRELEQFF. Written as DNA, the CDR3 is TGCAGTGCTATGGGGCGGGAGCTTGAGCAGTTCTTC.

This clonotype was observed many times. The chain uses TRBV3-1 and TRBJ2-7; 9 positions match TRBD1. Trimming removed 4 bases from V and 4 bases from J; junction bases left unmatched: 8. The CDR3 sequence is 15 residues long. Per the germline V gene, CDR1 is LGHDT and CDR2 is YNNKEL (reference sequence). CDR3: CASSPRTGAAYEQYF. The CDR3 bases are TGTGCCAGCAGCCCGAGGACAGGGGCAGCGTACGAGCAGTACTTC.

This clonotype has a count of ten or more. The chain employs TRBV3-1 and TRBJ1-1, with 7 bases aligning to TRBD1. This CDR3 comprises 16 residues. V trimming: 3 bases; J trimming: 2 bases; junction bases outside the gene matches: 9. Looked up from germline, CDR1 is LGHDT and CDR2 is YNNKEL (reference sequence). CDR3 region: CASSHLGQPVNTEAFF. CDR3 coding DNA: TGTGCCAGCAGCCATCTGGGACAGCCTGTAAACACTGAAGCTTTCTTT.

In its sample, this clonotype was seen many times. This rearrangement joins TRBV2 to TRBJ2-7; D may be TRBD1 or TRBD2 (6 bases each). Germline CDR1 is SNHLY and CDR2 is FYNNEI. V lost 10 bases and J 2 bases, leaving 15 bases between the germline ends. The length of the CDR3 is 13 residues. The CDR3 here is CANGGGRAYEQYF. DNA for the CDR3: TGTGCCAACGGAGGGGGAAGAGCCTACGAGCAGTACTTC. Complete variable domain (other parts from reference TRBV2 and TRBJ2-7): EPEVTQTPSHQVTQMGQEVILRCVPISNHLYFYWYRQILGQKVEFLVSFYNNEISEKSEIFDDQFSVERPDGSNFTLKIRSTKLEDSAMYFCANGGGRAYEQYFGPGTRLTVT.

This clonotype was counted many times. The gene calls are TRBV5-6 and TRBJ1-1; unclear D gene. Germline assignment: CDR1 SGHDT and CDR2 YYEEEE. CDR3 length: 15 amino acids. The ends were cut back, 1 base at V and 2 bases at J, with 12 bases in the middle. The CDR3 region has the DNA TGTGCCAGCAGCTTGAATTTAGGGATCAACACTGAAGCTTTCTTT. Its translation is CASSLNLGINTEAFF. The full variable domain, with the rest looked up from reference TRBV5-6 and TRBJ1-1, is DAGVTQSPTHLIKTRGQQVTLRCSPKSGHDTVSWYQQALGQGPQFIFQYYEEEERQRGNFPDRFSGHQFPNYSSELNVNALLLGDSALYLCASSLNLGINTEAFFGQGTRLTVV.